The rows below give T cell receptor beta chains drawn from one sample of a study of PD-1 and CTLA-4 blockade in melanoma. This table comes from immunoSEQ multiplex PCR, and its TCRdb copy is limited to in-frame clones, with some not included. The sample lists 25,000 to 30,000 clones; roughly nine tenths were seen once. The material sequenced was CD8+ T cells from peripheral blood, taken before anti-PD-1 treatment. The receptors shown here come from a human donor with melanoma. CDR3s include the opening cysteine and the closing phenylalanine or tryptophan. The D gene is left open where the match is weak. For some rows the clone size is stated as once, few or many, or as a class when expanded; others skip it.

J: TRBJ2-7
size: -
V: TRBV28
D: -
CDR3: CASSFLQGASYEQYF
DNA: TGTGCCAGCAGTTTTCTTCAAGGGGCTAGCTACGAGCAGTACTTC

J: TRBJ1-1
size: -
V: TRBV7-9
D: TRBD1
CDR3: CASSVTGGEGEAFF
DNA: TGTGCCAGCAGCGTGACAGGGGGCGAGGGTGAAGCTTTCTTT

J: TRBJ1-1
size: once
V: TRBV13
D: TRBD1
CDR3: CASSSPDRANTEAFF
DNA: TGTGCCAGCAGCTCCCCGGACAGGGCGAACACTGAAGCTTTCTTT

J: TRBJ2-5
size: -
V: TRBV11-2
D: TRBD1
CDR3: CASSLEDRGKTQYF
DNA: TGTGCCAGCAGCTTAGAAGACAGGGGTAAGACCCAGTACTTC

J: TRBJ1-4
size: -
V: TRBV18
D: -
CDR3: CASSPPGGKLFF
DNA: TGTGCCAGCTCACCACCGGGGGGAAAACTGTTTTTT

J: TRBJ2-1
size: -
V: TRBV19
D: TRBD2
CDR3: CASSGLEKSIGQFF
DNA: TGTGCCAGTAGCGGACTAGAAAAATCCATTGGGCAGTTCTTC

J: TRBJ2-1
size: -
V: TRBV11-1
D: TRBD1
CDR3: CASSPRGQGSKEQFF
DNA: TGTGCCAGCAGCCCTCGAGGACAGGGAAGCAAAGAGCAGTTCTTC

J: TRBJ2-3
size: -
V: TRBV4-2
D: TRBD2
CDR3: CASSQVWSGLAEPTDTQYF
DNA: TGTGCCAGCAGCCAAGTTTGGTCGGGACTAGCGGAGCCGACAGATACGCAGTATTTT

J: TRBJ1-5
size: -
V: TRBV7-9
D: TRBD1
CDR3: CASSPSGTDDQPQHF
DNA: TGTGCCAGCAGCCCGTCCGGGACAGACGATCAGCCCCAGCATTTT

J: TRBJ2-3
size: -
V: TRBV11-2
D: -
CDR3: CASSLEWGDLVEDTQYF
DNA: TGTGCCAGCAGCTTAGAGTGGGGAGACCTAGTGGAAGATACGCAGTATTTT

J: TRBJ1-6
size: -
V: TRBV7-9
D: -
CDR3: CASSPLPGEPLHF
DNA: TGTGCCAGCAGCCCCCTCCCCGGGGAACCCCTCCACTTT

J: TRBJ1-1
size: -
V: TRBV7-9
D: TRBD1
CDR3: CASSSGQGGAEAFF
DNA: TGTGCCAGCAGCTCTGGACAGGGAGGCGCTGAAGCTTTCTTT

J: TRBJ2-7
size: -
V: TRBV21-1
D: -
CDR3: CASSRKLAGGQSSYEQYF
DNA: TGTGCCAGCAGCAGAAAACTAGCGGGAGGCCAAAGCTCCTACGAGCAGTACTTC

J: TRBJ1-1
size: -
V: TRBV6-6
D: -
CDR3: CASSRIMNTEAFF
DNA: TGTGCCAGCAGTCGCATAATGAACACTGAAGCTTTCTTT

J: TRBJ1-4
size: -
V: TRBV13
D: TRBD1
CDR3: CASSFRDRGLINEKLFF
DNA: TGTGCCAGCAGCTTCCGGGACAGGGGGCTTATTAATGAAAAACTGTTTTTT

J: TRBJ2-3
size: -
V: TRBV27
D: TRBD1
CDR3: CASSSGTGPGDTQYF
DNA: TGTGCCAGCAGTTCCGGGACAGGGCCAGGGGATACGCAGTATTTT

J: TRBJ1-6
size: -
V: TRBV20-1
D: -
CDR3: CSASLGGAYNSPLHF
DNA: TGCAGTGCTAGTCTCGGGGGAGCCTATAATTCACCCCTCCACTTT

J: TRBJ1-2
size: once
V: TRBV5-8
D: -
CDR3: CASSFIGEDGYTF
DNA: TGTGCCAGCAGCTTTATCGGAGAGGATGGCTACACCTTC

J: TRBJ2-7
size: -
V: TRBV7-2
D: -
CDR3: CASSFHLGNSYEQYF
DNA: TGTGCCAGCAGTTTTCACCTCGGGAACTCCTACGAGCAGTACTTC

J: TRBJ2-6
size: -
V: TRBV2
D: -
CDR3: CASRQGPGANVLTF
DNA: TGTGCCAGCAGACAGGGACCTGGGGCCAACGTCCTGACTTTC

J: TRBJ1-1
size: once
V: TRBV5-8
D: -
CDR3: CASSPGTGNTEAFF
DNA: TGTGCCAGCAGCCCGGGGACCGGCAACACTGAAGCTTTCTTT

J: TRBJ2-5
size: -
V: TRBV7-9
D: -
CDR3: CASSLALGDETQYF
DNA: TGTGCCAGCAGCTTAGCGCTAGGGGACGAGACCCAGTACTTC

J: TRBJ1-1
size: once
V: TRBV5-5
D: -
CDR3: CASSSRGVDDTEAFF
DNA: TGTGCCAGCAGCTCTCGGGGGGTCGATGACACTGAAGCTTTCTTT

J: TRBJ1-2
size: -
V: TRBV30
D: -
CDR3: CAWTSGLNYGYTF
DNA: TGTGCCTGGACCTCGGGATTGAACTATGGCTACACCTTC

J: TRBJ2-5
size: -
V: TRBV5-4
D: TRBD1
CDR3: CASSWGTEETQYF
DNA: TGTGCCAGCAGCTGGGGGACAGAAGAGACCCAGTACTTC

J: TRBJ2-3
size: once
V: TRBV6-5
D: TRBD2
CDR3: CASRQREAFSDTQYF
DNA: TGTGCCAGCAGGCAGCGGGAGGCCTTTTCGGATACGCAGTATTTT

J: TRBJ2-7
size: -
V: TRBV9
D: TRBD1
CDR3: CASSDRDRGRTHEQYF
DNA: TGTGCCAGCAGCGACCGGGACAGGGGAAGGACCCACGAGCAGTACTTC

J: TRBJ1-1
size: -
V: TRBV7-9
D: -
CDR3: CASSRRDLEAFF
DNA: TGTGCCAGCAGCCGACGGGATCTTGAAGCTTTCTTT

J: TRBJ1-1
size: -
V: TRBV29-1
D: TRBD1
CDR3: CSVEDLRDSAFF
DNA: TGCAGCGTTGAAGATCTAAGGGACAGTGCTTTCTTT

J: TRBJ2-7
size: -
V: TRBV28
D: TRBD2
CDR3: CASSNVGTSGRDEQYF
DNA: TGTGCCAGCAGTAACGTGGGGACTAGCGGGAGGGATGAGCAGTACTTC

J: TRBJ2-1
size: -
V: TRBV9
D: TRBD2
CDR3: CASSEAGTSDNEQFF
DNA: TGTGCCAGCAGCGAGGCCGGGACTAGCGACAATGAGCAGTTCTTC

J: TRBJ2-7
size: -
V: TRBV2
D: -
CDR3: CASSSGPGGPYEQYF
DNA: TGTGCCAGCAGCTCGGGCCCTGGGGGGCCCTACGAGCAGTACTTC

J: TRBJ2-7
size: few
V: TRBV7-9
D: -
CDR3: CASRPLDGSPPSSYEQYF
DNA: TGTGCCAGCAGACCACTGGACGGGAGCCCACCTAGCTCCTACGAGCAGTACTTC

J: TRBJ2-7
size: -
V: TRBV13
D: -
CDR3: CASSLGQSGEQYF
DNA: TGTGCCAGCAGCCTCGGACAGTCCGGCGAGCAGTACTTC

J: TRBJ1-4
size: -
V: TRBV27
D: -
CDR3: CASSLSGSNEKLFF
DNA: TGTGCCAGCAGTTTATCAGGTAGCAATGAAAAACTGTTTTTT

J: TRBJ1-2
size: -
V: TRBV11-2
D: -
CDR3: CASSFGQAGGYTF
DNA: TGTGCCAGCAGCTTCGGGCAAGCTGGTGGCTACACCTTC

J: TRBJ2-3
size: -
V: TRBV24-1
D: -
CDR3: CATSDRDGTDTQYF
DNA: TGTGCCACCAGTGATAGGGACGGCACAGATACGCAGTATTTT

J: TRBJ2-5
size: -
V: TRBV7-6
D: TRBD2
CDR3: CASSQRLAPGAQETQYF
DNA: TGTGCCAGCAGCCAAAGACTAGCGCCTGGAGCACAAGAGACCCAGTACTTC

J: TRBJ2-3
size: -
V: TRBV7-3
D: TRBD1
CDR3: CASSSTGSTDTQYF
DNA: TGTGCCAGCAGCTCGACAGGGAGCACAGATACGCAGTATTTT

J: TRBJ1-2
size: once
V: TRBV9
D: TRBD1
CDR3: CASSGGTGPYTF
DNA: TGTGCCAGCAGCGGCGGGACAGGGCCCTACACCTTC

J: TRBJ1-1
size: -
V: TRBV20-1
D: -
CDR3: CSARRPTEAFF
DNA: TGCAGTGCTAGGAGGCCCACTGAAGCTTTCTTT

J: TRBJ1-2
size: once
V: TRBV19
D: -
CDR3: CASSPQGSYYGYTF
DNA: TGTGCCAGTAGTCCACAGGGTTCATACTATGGCTACACCTTC

J: TRBJ1-1
size: -
V: TRBV19
D: TRBD1
CDR3: CASSRGQGGTEAFF
DNA: TGTGCCAGTAGTAGAGGACAGGGTGGAACTGAAGCTTTCTTT

J: TRBJ2-7
size: few
V: TRBV28
D: TRBD1
CDR3: CASSFRTGSYEQYF
DNA: TGTGCCAGCAGTTTCCGGACAGGATCCTACGAGCAGTACTTC

J: TRBJ1-4
size: -
V: TRBV7-2
D: -
CDR3: CASSELPRTVVDEKLFF
DNA: TGTGCCAGCAGCGAACTACCCAGGACAGTGGTTGATGAAAAACTGTTTTTT

J: TRBJ2-7
size: -
V: TRBV27
D: -
CDR3: CASSLRYNYEQYF
DNA: TGTGCCAGCAGTTTAAGGTATAACTACGAGCAGTACTTC

J: TRBJ2-1
size: -
V: TRBV7-2
D: TRBD2
CDR3: CASSLVGGRSSYNEQFF
DNA: TGTGCCAGCAGCTTAGTAGGCGGGAGGAGCTCCTACAATGAGCAGTTCTTC

J: TRBJ2-5
size: once
V: TRBV6-6
D: TRBD1
CDR3: CASSSQGAQETQYF
DNA: TGTGCCAGCAGTTCACAGGGGGCTCAAGAGACCCAGTACTTC

J: TRBJ2-7
size: -
V: TRBV7-6
D: -
CDR3: CASSPRAGDYYEQYF
DNA: TGTGCCAGCAGCCCCCGCGCCGGGGATTACTACGAGCAGTACTTC

J: TRBJ2-7
size: once
V: TRBV6-2/TRBV6-3
D: -
CDR3: CASSYSAEGPYEQYF
DNA: TGTGCCAGCAGTTACTCAGCCGAAGGGCCCTACGAGCAGTACTTC

J: TRBJ1-1
size: -
V: TRBV6-5
D: -
CDR3: CASSTRGLNEAFF
DNA: TGTGCCAGCAGTACCCGTGGCTTAAATGAAGCTTTCTTT

J: TRBJ1-5
size: few
V: TRBV7-9
D: TRBD1
CDR3: CASSAGQTNQPQHF
DNA: TGTGCCAGCAGCGCGGGACAGACCAATCAGCCCCAGCATTTT

J: TRBJ1-1
size: -
V: TRBV6-5
D: -
CDR3: CASSYRGGNTEAFF
DNA: TGTGCCAGCAGTTACCGCGGGGGGAACACTGAAGCTTTCTTT

J: TRBJ2-1
size: -
V: TRBV6-4
D: -
CDR3: CASSEDSYNEQFF
DNA: TGTGCCAGCAGTGAGGACAGCTACAATGAGCAGTTCTTC